This T cell receptor (beta chain) comes out of a study of T cell repertoires in cytomegalovirus infection. Overall study context: Public TCR beta signatures marked donors with CMV infection and the matching HLA.

Points from the study as a whole: Carriers of CMV and the relevant HLA type were discriminated by public TCR beta frequency. HLA-C-restricted TCR beta clonotypes specific for CMV led the ex vivo response.

Via MiXCR, TCRdb re-called the reads, giving one row per CDR3 protein. Found here are fewer than 550,000 distinct CDR3 sequences, 25% to 40% of them singletons; the top ten hold roughly an eighth. The V gene's germline CDR1 is GTSNPN and CDR2 SVGIG (reference sequence). CDR3 length: 14 amino acids. V was trimmed by 0 bases and J by 4 bases, leaving 10 bases between them. Worth noting for this clonotype: Its antigen is unidentified.

The sample taken for sequencing was PBMCs. The TCR sequence derives from a human donor in good health (CMV status not recorded). Some clones in this sample may be carry-over from other donors' samples. The chain carries TRBV30 and TRBJ1-5, with D possibly matching TRBD1 (5 bases). The CDR3 here is CAWSVGTQNQPQHF. The CDR3 bases are TGTGCCTGGAGTGTAGGGACCCAAAATCAGCCCCAGCATTTT. The full variable domain, completed using reference TRBV30 and TRBJ1-5, is SQTIHQWPATLVQPVGSPLSLECTVEGTSNPNLYWYRQAAGRGLQLLFYSVGIGQISSEVPQNLSASRPQDRQFILSSKKLLLSDSGFYLCAWSVGTQNQPQHFGDGTRLSIL.